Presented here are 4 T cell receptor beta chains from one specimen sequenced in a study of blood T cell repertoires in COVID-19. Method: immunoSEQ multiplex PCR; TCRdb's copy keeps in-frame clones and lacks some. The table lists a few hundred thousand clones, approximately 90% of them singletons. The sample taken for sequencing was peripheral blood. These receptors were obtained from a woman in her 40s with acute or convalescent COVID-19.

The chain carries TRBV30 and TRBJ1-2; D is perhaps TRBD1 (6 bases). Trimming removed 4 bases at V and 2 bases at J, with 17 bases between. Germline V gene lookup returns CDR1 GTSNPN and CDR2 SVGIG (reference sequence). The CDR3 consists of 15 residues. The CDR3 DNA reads TGTGCCTGGAAGGGTAGGGACACTGGGAACTATGGCTACACCTTC. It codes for CAWKGRDTGNYGYTF.

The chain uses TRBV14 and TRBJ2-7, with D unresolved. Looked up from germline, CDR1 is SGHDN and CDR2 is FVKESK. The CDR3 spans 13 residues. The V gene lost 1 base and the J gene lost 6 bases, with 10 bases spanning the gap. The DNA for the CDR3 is TGTGCCAGCAGCCAAGTGATACAGAGCGAGCAGTACGTC. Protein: CASSQVIQSEQYV.

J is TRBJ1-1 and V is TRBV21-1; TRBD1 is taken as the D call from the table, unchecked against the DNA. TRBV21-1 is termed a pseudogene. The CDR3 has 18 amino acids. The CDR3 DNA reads TGTGCCAGCACAGACCAATCTGGTCCCGGGACAGTCCGCACTGAAGCTTTCTTT. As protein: CASTDQSGPGTVRTEAFF.

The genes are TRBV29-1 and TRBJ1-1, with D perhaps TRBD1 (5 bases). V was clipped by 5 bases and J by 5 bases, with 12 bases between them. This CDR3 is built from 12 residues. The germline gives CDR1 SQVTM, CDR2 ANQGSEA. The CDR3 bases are TGCAGCGTTCGTCAGGGTAAGACTGAAGCTTTCTTT. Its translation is CSVRQGKTEAFF.